The 15 T cell receptor beta chains presented below share a single source sample, sequenced in a study of shared clonotypes between healthy human individuals. Terminally differentiated effector memory CD45RA+ cells were excluded by CCR7 positive selection of CD45RO-negative cells. Clones were read by immunoSEQ multiplex PCR, and TCRdb kept only the in-frame ones, dropping some. The table records some 800,000 clones, around 93% of them present only once. Sequencing was done on a sample of naive CD8+ T cells sorted from blood. Source of these receptors: a man under 40 in good health.

For this clone: Other DNA sequences in this sample translate to the same CDR3. The chain has TRBV27 and TRBJ2-7, with unresolved D. Germline CDR1 is MNHEY and CDR2 is SMNVEV (reference sequence). The CDR3 is made up of 13 amino acids. Trimming took 5 bases from V and 2 from J, leaving 10 bases between them. This CDR3 reads CASSLRRPYEQYF. CDR3 coding DNA: TGTGCCAGCAGTCTCCGCCGACCCTACGAGCAGTACTTC.

V is TRBV28 and J is TRBJ1-5; perhaps TRBD1 as D (5 bases). Germline CDR1 MDHEN, CDR2 SYDVKM. Trimming pared 5 bases from V and 6 bases from J, leaving 17 bases between. The CDR3 is 15 amino acids. CDR3: CASSRARVGGQPQHF. The CDR3 bases are TGTGCCAGCAGTCGAGCCAGGGTTGGGGGTCAGCCCCAGCATTTT. Full variable domain (rest looked up from reference TRBV28 and TRBJ1-5): DVKVTQSSRYLVKRTGEKVFLECVQDMDHENMFWYRQDPGLGLRLIYFSYDVKMKEKGDIPEGYSVSREKKERFSLILESASTNQTSMYLCASSRARVGGQPQHFGDGTRLSIL.

The chain is built from TRBV5-6 and TRBJ1-5; 8 bases match TRBD1. With 1 base clipped from V and 1 base from J, the junction kept 13 bases outside the gene matches. Germline V lookup: CDR1 SGHDT, CDR2 YYEEEE. There are 19 residues in the CDR3. In DNA form, the CDR3 reads TGTGCCAGCAGCTTGATAAGACAGGGGTGGATGGTCAGCAATCAGCCCCAGCATTTT. Its protein product is CASSLIRQGWMVSNQPQHF.

The chain uses TRBV30 and TRBJ2-7; a possible D gene is TRBD1 (6 bases). The CDR3 sequence is 13 residues long. Trimming took 1 base from V and 2 from J, leaving 9 bases between them. Per germline, CDR1 GTSNPN and CDR2 SVGIG (reference sequence). The CDR3 loop reads CAWSAGETYEQYF. DNA for the CDR3: TGTGCCTGGAGTGCAGGGGAGACCTACGAGCAGTACTTC.

This rearrangement joins TRBV5-4 to TRBJ2-7; TRBD1 matches at 9 bases. CDR3 length equals 14 residues. V trimming: 5 bases; J trimming: 2 bases; junction bases outside the gene matches: 5. Germline lookup yields CDR1 SGHNT and CDR2 YYREEE (reference sequence). CDR3 DNA: TGTGCCAGCAGTCCACAGGGGGCGGCCTACGAGCAGTACTTC. Translated, it gives CASSPQGAAYEQYF.

The chain joins TRBV4-2 to TRBJ2-7; 12 positions agree with TRBD1. Per the germline V gene, CDR1 is LGHNA and CDR2 is YNFKEQ. The CDR3 runs 17 residues. J lost 4 bases, V lost 1 base, and 8 bases had no gene match. The CDR3 spells CASSQASWGQGAYEQYF. The DNA of the CDR3 is TGTGCCAGCAGCCAAGCTTCTTGGGGACAGGGGGCATACGAGCAGTACTTC.

This clone was seen a single time. The chain couples TRBV10-3 to TRBJ1-1; weak D call: TRBD1 (5 bases). Trimming cost V 6 bases and J 1 base, with 15 bases left between them. CDR1 is ENHRY and CDR2 is SYGVKD in the germline V gene. The CDR3 is made up of 15 amino acids. CDR3 coding DNA: TGTGCCATCAGACCGCTGGGGGGAGGGAACACTGAAGCTTTCTTT. This translates into CAIRPLGGGNTEAFF.

This sequence joins TRBV6-6 and TRBJ1-1, with D perhaps TRBD1 (5 bases). In germline, CDR1 is MNHNY, CDR2 SVGAGI (reference sequence). The V end lost 9 bases, the J end lost 0 bases, and 11 bases lay between the germline ends. This CDR3 spans 13 amino acids. CDR3 nucleotide sequence: TGTGCCAGTTCGGGGCCGATGAACACTGAAGCTTTCTTT. It encodes CASSGPMNTEAFF.

The chain carries TRBV7-6 and TRBJ2-3; D unresolved. V lost 0 bases and J 6 bases, leaving 10 bases between the germline ends. The length of the CDR3 is 14 residues. Germline V gene sequence: CDR1 SGHVS, CDR2 FNYEAQ. The CDR3: CASSLAGSEDTQYF. The CDR3 region has the DNA TGTGCCAGCAGCTTAGCTGGCTCGGAGGATACGCAGTATTTT.

This chain joins TRBV27 and TRBJ2-7, with TRBD1 matching 11 bases. Germline CDR1 is MNHEY and CDR2 is SMNVEV (reference sequence). This CDR3 is built from 15 residues. V lost 4 bases and J lost 3; bases outside the gene matches: 5. CDR3 in amino acids: CASSSWGQGDYEQYF. CDR3 DNA sequence: TGTGCCAGCAGTTCTTGGGGACAGGGGGACTACGAGCAGTACTTC.

The CDR3 DNA reads as TGTGCCAGCAGCGCCGTTCTGGGAGGTACGGACGAGCAGTACTTC. It yields the protein CASSAVLGGTDEQYF. V is TRBV7-9 and J is TRBJ2-7, with a weak D call TRBD2 (6 bases). V was pared by 5 bases and J by 5 bases, with 19 bases between. The CDR3 consists of 15 residues. CDR1 and CDR2 (germline): SEHNR, FQNEAQ (reference sequence).

The chain links TRBV16 to TRBJ2-7; D is unclear. Per the germline V gene, CDR1 is KGHSY and CDR2 is FQNENV. The CDR3 is made up of 12 amino acids. V lost 3 bases and J lost 2, with 5 bases in between. CDR3 residues: CASSQAAYEQYF. CDR3 DNA: TGTGCCAGCAGCCAGGCTGCCTACGAGCAGTACTTC.

V usage is TRBV15 and J usage is TRBJ2-1; D is undetermined. This CDR3 has 12 residues. V lost 1 base to trimming and J lost 9 bases, with 7 bases between them. Germline CDR1 and CDR2: LNHNV and YYDKDF (reference sequence). The CDR3 nucleotides read TGTGCCACCAGCAGAGCGATGGGTGAGCAGTTCTTC. Protein: CATSRAMGEQFF. Supplemented by reference TRBV15 and TRBJ2-1, the full variable domain reads DAMVIQNPRYQVTQFGKPVTLSCSQTLNHNVMYWYQQKSSQAPKLLFHYYDKDFNNEADTPDNFQSRRPNTSFCFLDIRSPGLGDTAMYLCATSRAMGEQFFGPGTRLTVL.

This chain uses TRBV13 with TRBJ2-7; D may match TRBD1 or TRBD2 (5 bases each). V lost 3 bases to trimming and J lost 4 bases, with 10 bases between them. Germline CDR1 PRHDT, CDR2 FYEKMQ (reference sequence). CDR3 length equals 13 residues. This CDR3 is CASSFGTAYEQYF. The CDR3 DNA reads TGTGCCAGCAGCTTTGGGACGGCTTACGAGCAGTACTTC.

This chain joins TRBV4-1 and TRBJ2-3; either TRBD1 or TRBD2 may fit D (5 bases each). From germline, CDR1 is MGHRA and CDR2 YSYEKL. Trimming left V 1 base short and J 6 bases short, with 8 bases between. The CDR3 is made up of 13 amino acids. The CDR3 region is CASSQVGVDTQYF. The CDR3 bases are TGCGCCAGCAGCCAAGTGGGGGTGGATACGCAGTATTTT.